The T cell receptor (beta chain) under discussion was sequenced for a study of shared clonotypes between healthy human individuals. Libraries were prepared by immunoSEQ multiplex PCR; TCRdb keeps only in-frame clonotypes and omits some of them. There are roughly 2.5 million clones in the sample; more than 80% occur only once, and over 0.12% lies in the top ten. V was pared by 1 base and J by 5 bases, with 12 bases between. Germline assignment: CDR1 SGHRS and CDR2 YFSETQ. The CDR3 spans 14 residues. The sequencing sample was made of naive CD4+ T cells sorted from blood. Stated subset: CD45RA+ positively selected. This chain links TRBV5-1 with TRBJ1-1; D may be TRBD1 (6 bases). This TCR was recovered from a man in his late teens or twenties in good health. CDR3 amino acids: CASSLTQGQTEAFF. The CDR3 DNA reads as TGCGCCAGCAGCTTGACACAGGGACAAACTGAAGCTTTCTTT.